The following is a T cell receptor (beta chain) sequence with its context. Antigen specificity is unknown. TCRdb re-called the reads with MiXCR, one entry per CDR3 protein. Of around 770,000 distinct CDR3 sequences listed, almost 30% are singletons. This record comes from a study of T cell repertoires in cytomegalovirus infection. About the research overall: Newly reported HLA-C-restricted and thoroughly characterized HLA-B-restricted CMV epitopes were employed. In public TCR beta signatures, there were indications of both CMV infection and matching HLA type. Study findings and constraints: CMV carriers with the relevant HLA were identified by cumulative public TCR beta family frequency. It was HLA-C-restricted CMV-specific TCR beta clonotypes that dominated the response ex vivo.

CDR3 length: 14 amino acids. The V gene's germline CDR1 is WNHNN and CDR2 SYGVQD (reference sequence). V trimming: 6 bases; J trimming: 5 bases; junction bases outside the gene matches: 9. Specimen: cultured CD8+ T cells from PBMCs, collected from culture after CMV antigen stimulation. The genes are TRBV10-1 and TRBJ2-5; 7 nucleotides agree with TRBD2. The TCR comes from a human donor in good health (CMV status not recorded). Some clones in this sample may be carry-over from other donors' samples. The chain's CDR3 is CASSGGTSAETQYF. As DNA, the CDR3 is TGCGCCAGCAGCGGAGGAACTAGCGCGGAGACCCAGTACTTC.